The 29 T cell receptor beta chains below all came from one sample that was sequenced in a study of T cells after yellow fever vaccination. One entry per CDR3 protein, called by TCRdb with MiXCR from the 5' RACE reads. The sample contains about 310,000 distinct CDR3 sequences, around 4% of which appear only once. This specimen consisted of PBMCs, obtained on the day of the yellow fever booster vaccination. Receptor source: a young man who received the YFV17D yellow fever vaccine.

This clonotype was detected ten times or more. This chain connects TRBV4-3 to TRBJ2-1; TRBD1 aligns across 7 bases. The CDR3 is 18 residues long. Germline CDR1 is LGHNA and CDR2 is YSLEER. The V and J ends lost 0 bases and 5 bases, in that order; junction bases with no gene match: 13. CDR3 DNA sequence: TGCGCCAGCAGCCAAGAGTTGTCAGGACAGAGGGGGCACAATGAGCAGTTCTTC. Protein sequence: CASSQELSGQRGHNEQFF.

This clonotype came up a few times. This chain links TRBV5-6 with TRBJ2-1, with 9 bases lining up with TRBD1. Looked up from germline, CDR1 is SGHDT and CDR2 is YYEEEE. CDR3 size: 14 residues. With 6 bases clipped from V and 8 bases from J, the junction kept 9 bases outside the gene matches. CDR3 amino acids: CASIPGQGFDEQFF. CDR3 sequence (DNA): TGTGCCAGCATTCCGGGACAGGGTTTCGATGAGCAGTTCTTC.

In its sample, this clonotype was seen many times. The chain employs TRBV6-2 or TRBV6-3 and TRBJ2-7; maybe TRBD1 (5 bases). The V and J ends lost 5 bases and 4 bases respectively, with 12 bases between them. Per the germline V gene, CDR1 is MNHEY and CDR2 is SVGEGT. The CDR3 length is 13 residues. CDR3 in DNA: TGTGCCAGCAGTCAAGGACACAATTACGAGCAGTACGTC. Amino acid sequence: CASSQGHNYEQYV.

This clonotype was observed a handful of times. This sequence joins TRBV20-1 and TRBJ2-1; 9 bases align to TRBD2. J gave up 6 bases and V 8 bases, and 11 bases lay outside the gene matches. The CDR3 is made up of 14 amino acids. Per germline, CDR1 DFQATT and CDR2 SNEGSKA (reference sequence). Here the CDR3 DNA reads TGCAGTCCCTGGCCTGCGGGGGGGACCAATGAGCAGTTCTTC. Translated, it gives CSPWPAGGTNEQFF.

This clonotype was recorded many times. The genes are TRBV4-1 and TRBJ2-1, with D hard to call. Germline values: CDR1 MGHRA, CDR2 YSYEKL. The CDR3 extends over 14 amino acids. The V end lost 0 bases, the J end lost 3 bases, and 6 bases lay between the germline ends. CDR3 residues: CASSQEGNYNEQFF. In DNA, the CDR3 is TGCGCCAGCAGCCAAGAGGGGAACTACAATGAGCAGTTCTTC.

About this clonotype: Just one base apart from a much larger clone, this may be a read error. This chain links TRBV7-9 with TRBJ2-5, with TRBD1 matching 8 bases. The CDR3 extends over 15 amino acids. Germline CDR1 SEHNR, CDR2 FQNEAQ (reference sequence). The CDR3 sequence: CASSHGQGGGESQYF. The CDR3 DNA reads TGTGCCAGCAGTCATGGACAGGGCGGAGGAGAGAGCCAGTACTTC.

At least ten counts were recorded for this clonotype. The rearrangement joins TRBV5-5 to TRBJ2-3; 7 positions match TRBD2. Germline lookup yields CDR1 SGHKS and CDR2 YYEKEE (reference sequence). The CDR3 has 17 residues. With V trimmed by 5 bases and J by 3 bases, 15 bases remained unmatched. CDR3 in amino acids: CASRVIKSGDETDTQYF. In DNA, the CDR3 is TGTGCCAGCAGGGTAATAAAAAGCGGGGACGAAACAGATACGCAGTATTTT.

The chain joins TRBV12-3 or TRBV12-4 to TRBJ1-1, with D tentatively TRBD1 (5 bases). Deletions cut 1 base from V and 1 base from J, with 13 bases between. The CDR3 runs 16 residues. The CDR3 DNA is TGTGCCAGCAGTTTAGGGACCGGGACGCCGAACACTGAAGCTTTCTTT. Translation: CASSLGTGTPNTEAFF.

This clonotype was seen ten or more times. The chain links TRBV7-9 to TRBJ2-1, with D perhaps assigned TRBD1 or TRBD2 (5 bases each). Deletions cut 3 bases from V and 10 bases from J, with 25 bases between. The CDR3 is 17 amino acids. The germline V gene encodes CDR1 SEHNR and CDR2 FQNEAQ (reference sequence). CDR3 amino acids: CASSFRGSQPISGEQFF. The CDR3 bases are TGTGCCAGCAGCTTCCGGGGCTCCCAGCCCATTTCGGGCGAGCAGTTCTTC.

This chain joins TRBV4-1 and TRBJ1-2, with D hard to call. V dropped 4 bases and J dropped 4 bases, with 16 bases sitting between them. Per germline, CDR1 MGHRA and CDR2 YSYEKL. This CDR3 region has 15 residues. DNA of the CDR3: TGCGCCAGCAGCCGAGACCCCCAAGGACTCTATGGCTACACCTTC. Translated: CASSRDPQGLYGYTF.

The V gene is TRBV12-3 or TRBV12-4, the J gene TRBJ2-7; a possible D gene is TRBD1 (5 bases). The CDR3 length is 12 residues. Deletions cut 6 bases from V and 6 bases from J, with 12 bases between. CDR3 residues: CASSYDSGEQYV. CDR3 in DNA: TGTGCCAGCAGCTACGACAGTGGCGAGCAGTACGTC.

This clonotype occurred a few times. The chain couples TRBV4-2 to TRBJ2-4; TRBD2 is a possible D gene (6 bases). CDR1 and CDR2 from the germline V gene are LGHNA and YNFKEQ. V gave up 5 bases and J gave up 0 bases, with 20 bases separating them. The CDR3 has 18 residues. This CDR3 reads CASSYAWGVDVAKNIQYF. The CDR3 DNA is TGTGCCAGCAGCTACGCCTGGGGGGTGGATGTAGCCAAAAACATTCAGTACTTC.

This clonotype has just a few counts. This chain uses TRBV5-1 with TRBJ2-1, with D uncertain. The germline V gene has CDR1 SGHRS and CDR2 YFSETQ. This CDR3 spans 12 amino acids. The V end was cut by 3 bases, the J end by 3 bases, with 4 bases between. CDR3 sequence (DNA): TGCGCCAGCAGCTCAAACTACAATGAGCAGTTCTTC. Amino acid sequence: CASSSNYNEQFF.

This clonotype was seen repeatedly, ten times or more. This chain joins TRBV6-2 or TRBV6-3 and TRBJ2-3; 11 bases agree with TRBD2. The CDR3 has 15 amino acids. Trimming removed 5 bases from V and 2 bases from J; junction bases left unmatched: 3. Germline CDR1 and CDR2: MNHEY and SVGEGT. CDR3 sequence reads: CASSPLAGVTDTQYF. CDR3 DNA sequence: TGTGCCAGCAGTCCACTAGCGGGGGTCACAGATACGCAGTATTTT.

The gene calls are TRBV29-1 and TRBJ2-5, with 8 bases identical to TRBD2. Germline V CDR1 and CDR2: SQVTM, ANQGSEA. The CDR3 covers 12 residues. The V segment lost 7 bases and the J segment 7 bases; nucleotides outside the gene matches: 8. CDR3 residues: CSALGLAPTQYF. The CDR3 DNA sequence: TGCAGCGCCTTAGGACTAGCCCCGACCCAGTACTTC.

This chain joins TRBV20-1 and TRBJ2-7, with 10 bases fitting TRBD2. The junction had 5 bases not matched to a gene; V was cut back by 2 bases and J by 7 bases. The germline CDR1 and CDR2 sequences are DFQATT and SNEGSKA (reference sequence). The CDR3 contains 13 residues. CDR3 region: CSARTSGAGEQYF. Here the CDR3 DNA reads TGCAGTGCTAGAACTAGCGGGGCCGGGGAGCAGTACTTC.

CDR3 DNA sequence: TGTGCCAGCAGGGGGGGGTGGACTTCTTCCTACAATGAGCAGTTCTTC. This sequence encodes CASRGGWTSSYNEQFF. This rearrangement joins TRBV5-4 to TRBJ2-1, with 7 bases lining up with TRBD2. The V gene end was trimmed by 5 bases and the J gene end by 1 base; junction bases not matched to a gene: 9. CDR1 SGHNT and CDR2 YYREEE come from the germline V gene (reference sequence). The CDR3 length is 16 residues.

This chain joins TRBV21-1 and TRBJ1-2; TRBD1 reflects the table's D call only, with no check against the DNA. TRBV21-1 is labeled a pseudogene. There are 13 residues in the CDR3. The CDR3 protein is CASSKNLGGGYTF. CDR3 bases: TGTGCCAGCAGCAAAAACCTGGGGGGAGGCTACACCTTC.

This clonotype was seen more than once but under ten times. The chain uses TRBV3-1 and TRBJ2-7; D ambiguous. The CDR3 contains 14 residues. Germline loops: CDR1 LGHDT, CDR2 YNNKEL (reference sequence). V shed 1 base and J shed 0 bases, with 7 bases lying between them. The CDR3, as DNA: TGTGCCAGCAGCCAAGTTAGCTACTCCTACGAGCAGTACTTC. Encoded protein: CASSQVSYSYEQYF.

Ten or more counts support this clonotype. This rearrangement joins TRBV5-1 to TRBJ2-5; D unclear. The CDR3 consists of 13 residues. Trimming shortened V by 0 bases and J by 5 bases, and 8 bases separated the two germline ends. Germline V gene lookup returns CDR1 SGHRS and CDR2 YFSETQ. The CDR3 DNA reads as TGCGCCAGCAGCTTGGATTCTCAGGAGACCCAGTACTTC. Its protein is CASSLDSQETQYF.

This clonotype was seen at least ten times. The gene calls are TRBV28 and TRBJ2-5; tentatively, D is TRBD1 (5 bases). V was pared by 5 bases and J by 5 bases, with 15 bases between. This CDR3 is 14 amino acids long. Per the germline V gene, CDR1 is MDHEN and CDR2 is SYDVKM. The CDR3 DNA is TGTGCCAGCAGTATTCCGACAGTTGGGGAGACCCAGTACTTC. Amino acids: CASSIPTVGETQYF.

This clonotype was found a few times. J is TRBJ1-2 and V is TRBV9; perhaps TRBD1 as D (5 bases). Trimming took off 0 bases at V and 4 bases at J, with 13 bases between the two ends. The CDR3 is 15 residues long. Per the germline V gene, CDR1 is SGDLS and CDR2 is YYNGEE. DNA for the CDR3: TGTGCCAGCAGCGTAGCGGCAGGGCTAAGCTATGGCTACACCTTC. This gives the protein CASSVAAGLSYGYTF.

This clonotype was counted many times. The gene calls are TRBV7-3 and TRBJ1-2; 7 bases match TRBD1. The germline V gene has CDR1 SGHTA and CDR2 FQGTGA. This CDR3 has 15 residues. V lost 2 bases to trimming and J lost 5 bases; unmatched junction nucleotides: 8. In DNA, the CDR3 is TGTGCCAGCAGCTTATTTGCGGGACAGACTTATGGCTACACCTTC. This gives the protein CASSLFAGQTYGYTF.

This clonotype has ten or more counts. The chain has TRBV4-3 and TRBJ1-6; 9 bases line up with TRBD1. The CDR3 consists of 16 residues. Germline V gene data show CDR1 as LGHNA and CDR2 as YSLEER. V was pared by 0 bases and J by 10 bases, with 7 bases of the junction left unmatched. The CDR3, as DNA: TGCGCCAGCAGCCAAGATCGCGCGGGACAGGGATCACCCCTCCACTTT. This gives the protein CASSQDRAGQGSPLHF.

The rearrangement joins TRBV9 to TRBJ2-3; TRBD2 matches 11 bases. J was trimmed by 5 bases and V by 4 bases; bases with no gene match: 9. The germline V gene encodes CDR1 SGDLS and CDR2 YYNGEE. CDR3 length equals 16 residues. The DNA for the CDR3 is TGTGCCAGCAGCCCTGGGATAGCGGGGGGGGTAGATACGCAGTATTTT. Translated, it gives CASSPGIAGGVDTQYF.

V and J are TRBV6-6 and TRBJ2-5; 11 nucleotides agree with TRBD1. The CDR3 spans 16 residues. J lost 3 bases, V lost 2 bases, and 5 bases had no gene match. From germline, CDR1 is MNHNY and CDR2 SVGAGI (reference sequence). In nucleotides, the CDR3 is TGTGCCAGCAGTTACCCTGGACAGGGGGCGGAAGAGACCCAGTACTTC. Amino acids: CASSYPGQGAEETQYF.

The J gene is TRBJ2-7, the V gene TRBV7-9, with TRBD1 matching 7 bases. The V gene end was trimmed by 5 bases and the J gene end by 0 bases; junction bases not matched to a gene: 10. Germline CDR1 reads SEHNR; CDR2 reads FQNEAQ (reference sequence). There are 16 residues in the CDR3. CDR3 nucleotides: TGTGCCAGCAGCCCTAGCACAGGGGAAACCTCCTACGAGCAGTACTTC. It yields the protein CASSPSTGETSYEQYF.

This clonotype was counted between two and nine times. The chain has TRBV20-1 and TRBJ2-3, with TRBD2 identical over 10 bases. J gave up 5 bases and V 5 bases, and 7 bases lay outside the gene matches. The length of the CDR3 is 14 residues. The germline V gene has CDR1 DFQATT and CDR2 SNEGSKA (reference sequence). Here the CDR3 reads CSALSGGAKDTQYF. As DNA, the CDR3 is TGCAGTGCTCTGAGCGGGGGGGCCAAAGATACGCAGTATTTT.

The CDR3 protein is CASTRQGDYGYTF. CDR3 DNA: TGTGCCAGCACCAGACAGGGAGACTATGGCTACACCTTC. V and J are TRBV6-1 and TRBJ1-2; 7 positions agree with TRBD1. Trimming removed 7 bases from V and 3 bases from J; junction bases left unmatched: 5. The V gene's germline CDR1 is MNHNS and CDR2 SASEGT. This CDR3 contains 13 residues.